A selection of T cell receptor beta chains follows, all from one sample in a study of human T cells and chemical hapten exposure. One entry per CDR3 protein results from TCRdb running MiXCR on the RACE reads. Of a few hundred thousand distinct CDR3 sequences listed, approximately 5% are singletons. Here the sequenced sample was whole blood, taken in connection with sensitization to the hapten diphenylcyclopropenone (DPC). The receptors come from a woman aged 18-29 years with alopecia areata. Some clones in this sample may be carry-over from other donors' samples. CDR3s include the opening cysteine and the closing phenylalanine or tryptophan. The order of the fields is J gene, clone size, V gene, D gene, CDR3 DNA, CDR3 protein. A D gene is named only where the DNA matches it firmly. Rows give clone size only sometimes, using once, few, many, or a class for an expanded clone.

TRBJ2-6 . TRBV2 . TGTGCCAGCAGCGGGAACGGGGTCTCTGGGGCCAACGTCCTGACTTTC CASSGNGVSGANVLTF
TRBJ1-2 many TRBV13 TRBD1 TGTGCCAGCAGCTTAGCGATGGGTAGTGGGTTGGACAGGGGGCAGCATGGCTACACCTTC CASSLAMGSGLDRGQHGYTF
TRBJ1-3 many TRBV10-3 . TGTGCCATCAGTGAAGCAAGGGTTGACTCTGGAAACACCATATATTTT CAISEARVDSGNTIYF
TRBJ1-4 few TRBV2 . TGTGCCAGCAGTGACTTTTTGGCTCAGGGAAATGAAAAACTGTTTTTT CASSDFLAQGNEKLFF
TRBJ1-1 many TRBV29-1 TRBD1 TGCAGCGTAACGGGTGGCCAGGGGGCCGTTAACACTGAAGCTTTCTTT CSVTGGQGAVNTEAFF
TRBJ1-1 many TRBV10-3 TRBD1 TGTGCCATCAGTAGACAGGGGGTAATGTGGACTGAAGCTTTCTTT CAISRQGVMWTEAFF
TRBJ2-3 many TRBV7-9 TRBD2 TGTGCCAGCAGCCGTGGACTAGCGGGGGACCACACAGATACGCAGTATTTT CASSRGLAGDHTDTQYF
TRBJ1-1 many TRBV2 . TGTGCCAGCAGTTGGTTAGGGGTGGGGACTGAAGCTTTCTTT CASSWLGVGTEAFF
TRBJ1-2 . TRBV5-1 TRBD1 TGCGCCAGCAGCTCGGAGCCCGGGACAGGGGCTGGCTACACCTTC CASSSEPGTGAGYTF
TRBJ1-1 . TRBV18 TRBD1 TGTGCCAGCTCACGGACAGGGCCGAACACTGAAGCTTTCTTT CASSRTGPNTEAFF
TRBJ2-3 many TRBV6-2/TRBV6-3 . TGTGCCAGCAGTCCACAGGGATTCCAGCAGTATTTT CASSPQGFQQYF
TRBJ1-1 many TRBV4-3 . TGCGCCAGCAGCCAATTCTTTGGGGACAAGGGGACGAACACTGAAGCTTTCTTT CASSQFFGDKGTNTEAFF
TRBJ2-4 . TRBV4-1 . TGCGCCAGCAGCCAAGGGCCAGGGAGGGGGGTAGCCAAAAACATTCAGTACTTC CASSQGPGRGVAKNIQYF
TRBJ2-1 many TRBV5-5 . TGTGCCAGCAGCTTGGCCCCTAGCTCCTACAATGAGCAGTTCTTC CASSLAPSSYNEQFF
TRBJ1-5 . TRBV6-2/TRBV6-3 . TGTGCCAGCAGTTATGGCGGGGTGGCAGGCCAGCCCCAGCATTTT CASSYGGVAGQPQHF
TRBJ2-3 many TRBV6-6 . TGTGCCAGCAGTTACGCTTACACAGATACGCAGTATTTT CASSYAYTDTQYF
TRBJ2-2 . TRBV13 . TGTGCCAGCAGCTTAGTCCGCACCGGGGAGCTGTTTTTT CASSLVRTGELFF
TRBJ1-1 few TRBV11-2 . TGTGCCAGCAGAGGGGGGGCAAGGAACACTGAAGCTTTCTTT CASRGGARNTEAFF
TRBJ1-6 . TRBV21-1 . TGTGCCAGCAGCAAGGGGAGGGAGCATAATTCACCCCTCCACTTT CASSKGREHNSPLHF
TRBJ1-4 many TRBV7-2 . TGTGCCAGCAGCTTAGCGACACACAATGAAAAACTGTTTTTT CASSLATHNEKLFF
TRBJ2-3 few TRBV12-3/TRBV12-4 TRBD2 TGTGCCAGCAGCCCTGGGGGGGTCCGCACAGATACGCAGTATTTT CASSPGGVRTDTQYF
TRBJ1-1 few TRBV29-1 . TGCAGCGTTGGAGGGAGCACTGAAGCTTTCTTT CSVGGSTEAFF
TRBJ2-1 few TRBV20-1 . TGCAGTGCTCCCTGGGACATTCACAATGAGCAGTTCTTC CSAPWDIHNEQFF
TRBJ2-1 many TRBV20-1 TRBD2 TGCAGTGCTAGAATTAGCGGGGGGGTAAATGAGCAGTTCTTC CSARISGGVNEQFF
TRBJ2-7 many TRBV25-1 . TGTGCCAGCAGTGGAAACCGGGGCTACGAGCAGTACTTC CASSGNRGYEQYF
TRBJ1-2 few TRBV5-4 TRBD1 TGTGCCAGCAGCCTCAGACAGGGCTCCCACTATGGCTACACCTTC CASSLRQGSHYGYTF
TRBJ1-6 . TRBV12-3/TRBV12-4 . TGTGCCAGCAGGGTGACCTATAATTCACCCCTCCACTTT CASRVTYNSPLHF
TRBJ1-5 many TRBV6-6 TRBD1 TGTGCCAGAGGGGGCTTTAGCAATCAGCCCCAGCATTTT CARGGFSNQPQHF
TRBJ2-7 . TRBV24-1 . TGTGCCACCAGTACCACAGGGATTCAGTGGCAGTACTTC CATSTTGIQWQYF
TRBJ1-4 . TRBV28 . TGTGCCAGCAGTTTAAATAGGGCTACTAATGAAAAACTGTTTTTT CASSLNRATNEKLFF
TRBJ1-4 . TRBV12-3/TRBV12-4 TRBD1 TGTGCCAGCAGTAGGACAGGGAGGATAAATGAAAAACTGTTTTTT CASSRTGRINEKLFF
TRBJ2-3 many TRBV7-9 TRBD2 TGTGCCAGCAGCTCCGAGGAACTAGCGGGGGGGCCCCACACAGATACGCAGTATTTT CASSSEELAGGPHTDTQYF
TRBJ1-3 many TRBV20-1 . TGCAGTGCGACTGGAAACACCATATATTTT CSATGNTIYF
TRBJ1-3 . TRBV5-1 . TGCGCCAGCAGCTTGGAAGGAGACACACAATCTGGAAACACCATATATTTT CASSLEGDTQSGNTIYF
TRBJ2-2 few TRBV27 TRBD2 TGTGCCAGCAGTAAGCGGACTAGCGCCGTCGAGCTGTTTTTT CASSKRTSAVELFF
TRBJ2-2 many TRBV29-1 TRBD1 TGCAGCGTTGCACAGGGGTTGGCGAACACCGGGGAGCTGTTTTTT CSVAQGLANTGELFF
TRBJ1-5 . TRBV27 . TGTGTCAGCAGTTTATCGGGCAATCAGCCCCAGCATTTT CVSSLSGNQPQHF
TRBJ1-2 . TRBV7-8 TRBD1 TGTGCCAGCAGCTTAACTTACACCCCGGACAGGGTTGATGGCTACACCTTC CASSLTYTPDRVDGYTF
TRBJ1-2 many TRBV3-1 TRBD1 TGTGCCAGCAGCCAATCCTGGGACAGGGGGGACTATGGCTACACCTTC CASSQSWDRGDYGYTF
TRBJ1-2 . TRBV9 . TGTGCCAGCAGCGACAGGGACGCCTATGGCTACACCTTC CASSDRDAYGYTF
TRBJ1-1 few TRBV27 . . CASSSSTLPLNTEAFF
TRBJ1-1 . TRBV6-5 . TGTGCCAGCAGTTGCATGGGATACACTGAAGCTTTCTTT CASSCMGYTEAFF
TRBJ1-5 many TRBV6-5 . TGTGCCAGCAGTTACTCTTCGGGGTCCCAGCCCCAGCATTTT CASSYSSGSQPQHF
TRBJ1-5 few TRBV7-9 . TGTGCCAGCAGCCTACAGGACAGTTATAGCAATCAGCCCCAGCATTTT CASSLQDSYSNQPQHF
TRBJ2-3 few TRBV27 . TGTGCCAGCAGTGATAGGCGGGGAGATACGCAGTATTTT CASSDRRGDTQYF
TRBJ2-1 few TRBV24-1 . TGTGCCACCAGTGGTACGGGCAATGAGCAGTTCTTC CATSGTGNEQFF
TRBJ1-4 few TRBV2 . TGTGCCAGCAAGGTGGAGGCTTCTAATGAAAAACTGTTTTTT CASKVEASNEKLFF
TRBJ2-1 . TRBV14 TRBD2 TGTGCCAGCAGCCAACCAACCGGGACTAGCCTATACGATGAGCAGTTCTTC CASSQPTGTSLYDEQFF
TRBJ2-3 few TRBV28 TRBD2 TGTGCCAGCAGTTTACCCCGCTATCAGCGGGGGGTTGAGGATACGCAGTATTTT CASSLPRYQRGVEDTQYF
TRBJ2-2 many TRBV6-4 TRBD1 TGTGCCAGCAGTTCCGGGACAGGGAACACCGGGGAGCTGTTTTTT CASSSGTGNTGELFF